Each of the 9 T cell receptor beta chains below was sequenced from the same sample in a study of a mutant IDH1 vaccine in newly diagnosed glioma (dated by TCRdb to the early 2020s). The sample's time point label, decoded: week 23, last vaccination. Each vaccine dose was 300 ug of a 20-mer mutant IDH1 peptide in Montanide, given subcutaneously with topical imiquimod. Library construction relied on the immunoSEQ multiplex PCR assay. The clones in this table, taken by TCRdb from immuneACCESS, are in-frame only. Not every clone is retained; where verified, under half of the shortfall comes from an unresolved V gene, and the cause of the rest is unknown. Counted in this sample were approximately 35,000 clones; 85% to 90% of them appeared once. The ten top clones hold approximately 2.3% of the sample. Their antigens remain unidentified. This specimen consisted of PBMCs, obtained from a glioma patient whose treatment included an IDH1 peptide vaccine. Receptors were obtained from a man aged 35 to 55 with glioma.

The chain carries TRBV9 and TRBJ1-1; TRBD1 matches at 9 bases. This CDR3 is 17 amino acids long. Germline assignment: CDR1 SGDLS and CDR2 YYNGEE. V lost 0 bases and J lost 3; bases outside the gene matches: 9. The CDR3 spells CASSVAVTGGRDTEAFF. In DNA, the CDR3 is TGTGCCAGCAGCGTAGCTGTGACAGGGGGTAGGGACACTGAAGCTTTCTTT. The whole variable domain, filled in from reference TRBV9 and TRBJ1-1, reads DSGVTQTPKHLITATGQRVTLRCSPRSGDLSVYWYQQSLDQGLQFLIQYYNGEERAKGNILERFSAQQFPDLHSELNLSSLELGDSALYFCASSVAVTGGRDTEAFFGQGTRLTVV.

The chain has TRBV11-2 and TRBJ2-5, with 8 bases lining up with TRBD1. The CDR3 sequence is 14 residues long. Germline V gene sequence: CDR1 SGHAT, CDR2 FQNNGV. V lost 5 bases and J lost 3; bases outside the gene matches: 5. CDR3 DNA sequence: TGTGCCAGCAGCCCCGCGACAGGGGAAGAGACCCAGTACTTC. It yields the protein CASSPATGEETQYF.

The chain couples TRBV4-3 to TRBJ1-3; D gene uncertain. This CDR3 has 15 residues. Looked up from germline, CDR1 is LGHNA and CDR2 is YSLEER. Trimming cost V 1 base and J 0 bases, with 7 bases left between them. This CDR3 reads CASSQAGYSGNTIYF. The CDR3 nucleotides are TGCGCCAGCAGCCAAGCCGGATACTCTGGAAACACCATATATTTT.

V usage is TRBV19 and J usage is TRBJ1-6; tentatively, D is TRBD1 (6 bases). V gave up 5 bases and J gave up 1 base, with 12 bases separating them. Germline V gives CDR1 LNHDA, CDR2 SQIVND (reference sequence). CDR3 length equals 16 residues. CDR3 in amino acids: CASSPPRGSYNSPLHF. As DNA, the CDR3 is TGTGCCAGTAGTCCTCCCAGGGGATCCTATAATTCACCCCTCCACTTT.

In nucleotides, the CDR3 is TGTGCCAGCAGTTTGCAACAGGGAATAGATACGCAGTATTTT. Residues: CASSLQQGIDTQYF. The rearrangement links TRBV28 to TRBJ2-3, with D perhaps TRBD1 (6 bases). The V gene's germline CDR1 is MDHEN and CDR2 SYDVKM. This CDR3 has 14 amino acids. Trimming left V 3 bases short and J 5 bases short, with 12 bases between.

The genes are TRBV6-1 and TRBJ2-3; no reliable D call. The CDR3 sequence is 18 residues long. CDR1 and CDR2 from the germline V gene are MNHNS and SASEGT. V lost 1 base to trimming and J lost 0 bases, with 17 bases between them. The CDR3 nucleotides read TGTGCCAGCAGTGAAGGCCGATTCGCAATTTCTAGCACAGATACGCAGTATTTT. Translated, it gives CASSEGRFAISSTDTQYF.

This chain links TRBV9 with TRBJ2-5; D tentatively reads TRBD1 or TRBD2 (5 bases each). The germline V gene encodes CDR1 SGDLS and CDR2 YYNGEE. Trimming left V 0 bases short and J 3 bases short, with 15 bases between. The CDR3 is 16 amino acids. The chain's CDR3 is CASSVGARGEKETQYF. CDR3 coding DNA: TGTGCCAGCAGCGTAGGGGCCAGAGGGGAAAAAGAGACCCAGTACTTC.

The chain's CDR3 is CASSKGQGAGGYTF. The CDR3, as DNA: TGTGCCAGCAGCAAGGGACAGGGGGCGGGTGGCTACACCTTC. The rearrangement uses TRBV9 and TRBJ1-2; the match to TRBD1 covers 12 bases. The V and J ends lost 4 bases and 7 bases, in that order; junction bases with no gene match: 5. This CDR3 spans 14 amino acids. CDR1 is SGDLS and CDR2 is YYNGEE in the germline V gene.

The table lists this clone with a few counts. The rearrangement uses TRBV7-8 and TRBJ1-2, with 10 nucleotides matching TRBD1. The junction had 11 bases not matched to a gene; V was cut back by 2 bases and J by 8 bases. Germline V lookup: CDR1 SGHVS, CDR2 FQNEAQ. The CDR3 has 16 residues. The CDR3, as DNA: TGTGCCAGCAGCTTACGCCCACCCCGACAGGGGGCCGGCTACACCTTC. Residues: CASSLRPPRQGAGYTF.